The 29 T cell receptor beta chains presented below share a single source sample, sequenced in a study of T cells after yellow fever vaccination. One entry per CDR3 protein results from TCRdb running MiXCR on the 5' RACE reads. The table includes under 150,000 distinct CDR3 sequences, 15% detected once. Sequenced here: CD8+ T cells sorted from PBMCs, sampled 5 days after the yellow fever booster vaccination. These receptors were obtained from a man aged 18 to 30 who received the YFV17D yellow fever vaccine.

This clonotype came up a few times. This chain uses TRBV6-2 or TRBV6-3 with TRBJ1-2, with D maybe TRBD1 (6 bases). Germline V CDR1 and CDR2: MNHEY, SVGEGT. CDR3 size: 12 residues. With 6 bases removed from V and 4 bases from J, the gap between germline ends came to 9 bases. CDR3 sequence: CASSHRVYGYTF. For the CDR3, the DNA is TGTGCCAGCAGCCACAGGGTCTATGGCTACACCTTC.

The rearrangement joins TRBV29-1 to TRBJ1-5, with 10 bases identical to TRBD1. The trim removed 7 bases at V and 9 bases at J, leaving 9 bases unmatched. This CDR3 is 13 amino acids long. Germline V gene sequence: CDR1 SQVTM, CDR2 ANQGSEA. The CDR3 nucleotides read TGCAGCGCCCTGACAGGGGGCCAGGCGCCCCAGCATTTT. Protein: CSALTGGQAPQHF. The full variable domain, in which reference TRBV29-1 and TRBJ1-5 provide the parts outside the CDR3, is SAVISQKPSRDICQRGTSLTIQCQVDSQVTMMFWYRQQPGQSLTLIATANQGSEATYESGFVIDKFPISRPNLTFSTLTVSNMSPEDSSIYLCSALTGGQAPQHFGDGTRLSIL.

Written as DNA, the CDR3 is TGTGCCAGCAGCTTGGGGAGGAGCTACGAGCAGTACGTC. Protein product: CASSLGRSYEQYV. V and J are TRBV5-8 and TRBJ2-7, with D possibly matching TRBD2 (5 bases). The CDR3 sequence is 13 residues long. V lost 0 bases to trimming and J lost 3 bases, with 7 bases between them. The V gene's germline CDR1 is SGHTS and CDR2 YDEGEE.

This clonotype appeared a few times. This chain connects TRBV7-9 to TRBJ2-5, with D maybe TRBD1 (5 bases). CDR3 length: 13 amino acids. Trimming pared 2 bases from V and 2 bases from J, leaving 6 bases between. CDR1 SEHNR and CDR2 FQNEAQ come from the germline V gene (reference sequence). The DNA of the CDR3 is TGTGCCAGCAGCTTACAGGGACAAGAGACCCAGTACTTC. This sequence encodes CASSLQGQETQYF.

This clonotype was counted many times. The chain employs TRBV9 and TRBJ2-5; no reliable D call. This CDR3 is built from 16 residues. Germline V gene sequence: CDR1 SGDLS, CDR2 YYNGEE. V gave up 0 bases and J gave up 4 bases, with 16 bases separating them. The CDR3 DNA reads as TGTGCCAGCAGCGTAGATGGTACGGGCCGTCCAGAGACCCAGTACTTC. This gives the protein CASSVDGTGRPETQYF.

This clonotype showed up just a few times. The gene calls are TRBV7-9 and TRBJ1-1, with D uncertain. V was shortened by 4 bases and J by 11 bases, with 14 bases between the two germline ends. Germline lookup yields CDR1 SEHNR and CDR2 FQNEAQ (reference sequence). The CDR3 runs 12 residues. DNA of the CDR3: TGTGCCAGCAGCTCAGACCCGAATCGGGCTTTCTTT. It is translated as CASSSDPNRAFF.

A few counts support this clonotype. This rearrangement joins TRBV5-5 to TRBJ1-1, with 7 bases identical to TRBD1. The length of the CDR3 is 15 residues. In germline, CDR1 is SGHKS, CDR2 YYEKEE (reference sequence). V lost 4 bases and J lost 3; bases outside the gene matches: 9. The CDR3 loop reads CASSRKTGSYTEAFF. For the CDR3, the DNA is TGTGCCAGCAGCAGAAAGACAGGGTCCTACACTGAAGCTTTCTTT.

In its sample, this clonotype was seen a few times. V usage is TRBV28 and J usage is TRBJ2-3; TRBD1 matches 9 bases. The CDR3 extends over 16 amino acids. Germline V gives CDR1 MDHEN, CDR2 SYDVKM. Trimming at V came to 4 bases and at J to 0 bases, leaving 5 bases not matched to a gene. The DNA of the CDR3 is TGTGCCAGCAGTTGGGAACAGGGGGCTAGCACAGATACGCAGTATTTT. Its protein product is CASSWEQGASTDTQYF.

The J gene is TRBJ1-4, the V gene TRBV27, with D hard to call. The V end lost 6 bases, the J end lost 8 bases, and 13 bases lay between the germline ends. Germline V lookup: CDR1 MNHEY, CDR2 SMNVEV (reference sequence). The CDR3 covers 13 residues. CDR3 region: CASSTEQGEKLFF. In DNA form, the CDR3 reads TGTGCCAGCAGCACTGAGCAAGGCGAAAAACTGTTTTTT.

This clonotype was detected a few times. The V call is TRBV3-1, the J call TRBJ1-2; D is unresolved. Per germline, CDR1 LGHDT and CDR2 YNNKEL (reference sequence). V was cut by 5 bases and J by 2 bases, with 15 bases left in between. This CDR3 is 15 amino acids long. As DNA, the CDR3 is TGTGCCAGCAGCTCGAGGACCGCGCGCAACTATGGCTACACCTTC. Translating gives CASSSRTARNYGYTF.

This clonotype turned up a few times. The chain has TRBV5-1 and TRBJ1-2; 7 positions agree with TRBD1. The germline gives CDR1 SGHRS, CDR2 YFSETQ. CDR3 length: 14 amino acids. The junction had 5 bases not matched to a gene; V was cut back by 1 base and J by 5 bases. Here the CDR3 reads CASSLSGTAYGYTF. The DNA for the CDR3 is TGCGCCAGCAGCTTGTCCGGGACAGCTTATGGCTACACCTTC.

In this sample, this clonotype turned up a few times. The V call is TRBV2, the J call TRBJ2-1, with 11 bases fitting TRBD2. The CDR3 totals 15 residues. Germline loops: CDR1 SNHLY, CDR2 FYNNEI. The trim removed 2 bases at V and 10 bases at J, leaving 7 bases unmatched. This CDR3 is CASSESSGGANEQFF. In DNA, the CDR3 is TGTGCCAGCAGTGAAAGTAGCGGGGGGGCCAACGAGCAGTTCTTC.

This clonotype was counted ten times or more. The chain recombines TRBV20-1 with TRBJ2-1; either TRBD1 or TRBD2 may fit D (5 bases each). V was cut by 3 bases and J by 12 bases, with 15 bases left in between. This CDR3 is built from 12 residues. Germline lookup yields CDR1 DFQATT and CDR2 SNEGSKA (reference sequence). CDR3 amino acids: CSARDTGTWQFF. Written as DNA, the CDR3 is TGCAGTGCTAGGGACACTGGGACGTGGCAGTTCTTC.

The rearrangement joins TRBV6-5 to TRBJ1-4; TRBD1 might be the D (5 bases). V lost 4 bases and J lost 8, with 23 bases in between. From germline, CDR1 is MNHEY and CDR2 SVGAGI. The CDR3 consists of 17 residues. The CDR3 loop is CASSSENYGAGDEKLFF. DNA of the CDR3: TGTGCCAGCAGTTCCGAAAATTATGGGGCGGGAGACGAAAAACTGTTTTTT.

This clonotype has only a few counts. The CDR3 DNA sequence: TGTGCCATCAAAATAGGGCAGGGGGGTCCTTACGAGCAGTACTTC. As protein: CAIKIGQGGPYEQYF. The chain is built from TRBV10-3 and TRBJ2-7, with TRBD1 as a possible D gene (7 bases). This CDR3 contains 15 residues. Deletions cut 7 bases from V and 4 bases from J, with 20 bases between. Germline CDR1 is ENHRY and CDR2 is SYGVKD.

This clonotype was recorded a few times. This chain uses TRBV4-3 with TRBJ2-3; D is possibly TRBD1 or TRBD2 (6 bases each). The CDR3 has 16 residues. Trimming cost V 0 bases and J 5 bases, with 15 bases left between them. The germline gives CDR1 LGHNA, CDR2 YSLEER. CDR3 sequence (DNA): TGCGCCAGCAGCCAAGACTCCGGGAGAGGGGGAGATACGCAGTATTTT. Its translation is CASSQDSGRGGDTQYF.

This clonotype was detected ten times or more. V gene TRBV7-8 combines with J gene TRBJ2-7; 8 nucleotides align to TRBD2. Germline V CDR1 and CDR2: SGHVS, FQNEAQ. This CDR3 comprises 15 residues. Losses at the gene ends were 5 bases for V and 3 bases for J; bases not matched to a gene: 9. The CDR3 region has the DNA TGTGCCAGCAGCCGCCCGAGAAGCGGGGGCTACGAGCAGTACTTC. It encodes CASSRPRSGGYEQYF.

This clonotype was observed at least ten times. The chain joins TRBV5-1 to TRBJ2-1; TRBD1 aligns across 7 bases. Trimming removed 7 bases from V and 6 bases from J; junction bases left unmatched: 7. Germline CDR1 and CDR2: SGHRS and YFSETQ. This CDR3 spans 13 amino acids. DNA of the CDR3: TGCGCCAGCTCACAGGGGTTGGGCAATGAGCAGTTCTTC. Its translation: CASSQGLGNEQFF.

V usage is TRBV10-3 and J usage is TRBJ1-5; 7 bases agree with TRBD1. Germline V lookup: CDR1 ENHRY, CDR2 SYGVKD. This CDR3 has 14 amino acids. Trimming removed 2 bases from V and 5 bases from J; junction bases left unmatched: 3. The CDR3 region is CAISEDRDDQPQHF. The CDR3 DNA reads TGTGCCATCAGTGAGGACAGGGATGATCAGCCCCAGCATTTT.

In this sample, this clonotype turned up many times. The chain carries TRBV25-1 and TRBJ1-5; 9 bases agree with TRBD1. V lost 4 bases, J lost 3 bases, and 7 bases stayed unmatched. This CDR3 has 16 residues. In germline, CDR1 is MGHDK, CDR2 SYGVNS. Here the CDR3 DNA reads TGTGCCAGCAGTGGCACAGGGGGCTCTCACAATCAGCCCCAGCATTTT. As protein: CASSGTGGSHNQPQHF.

This clonotype was detected a few times. The chain carries TRBV27 and TRBJ2-1, with a weak D call TRBD1 (5 bases). The length of the CDR3 is 14 residues. The germline CDR1 and CDR2 sequences are MNHEY and SMNVEV (reference sequence). Trimming removed 3 bases at V and 3 bases at J, with 9 bases between. This CDR3 reads CASSLGPGYNEQFF. The CDR3 coding sequence is TGTGCCAGCAGTTTGGGGCCTGGCTACAATGAGCAGTTCTTC.

This chain connects TRBV9 to TRBJ1-2, with TRBD1 identical over 7 bases. Germline loops: CDR1 SGDLS, CDR2 YYNGEE. CDR3 length equals 14 residues. With V trimmed by 4 bases and J by 5 bases, 8 bases remained unmatched. The CDR3 nucleotides are TGTGCCAGCAGCTCCCGAGGGGGCGAGTATGGCTACACCTTC. Protein product: CASSSRGGEYGYTF. The full variable domain, rest sourced from reference TRBV9 and TRBJ1-2, is DSGVTQTPKHLITATGQRVTLRCSPRSGDLSVYWYQQSLDQGLQFLIQYYNGEERAKGNILERFSAQQFPDLHSELNLSSLELGDSALYFCASSSRGGEYGYTFGSGTRLTVV.

The chain recombines TRBV29-1 with TRBJ2-1; D is unclear. The CDR3 extends over 12 amino acids. V was trimmed by 2 bases and J by 9 bases, leaving 11 bases between them. Germline V CDR1 and CDR2: SQVTM, ANQGSEA. CDR3 sequence (DNA): TGCAGCGTTGAATCTGGGGATGGTGAGCAGTTCTTC. Translated, it gives CSVESGDGEQFF.

This clonotype was counted a few times. The chain has TRBV6-6 and TRBJ2-1; tentatively, D is TRBD1 (7 bases). The CDR3 runs to 16 residues. Trimming stripped 2 bases from V and 4 bases from J, with 15 bases between. The germline gives CDR1 MNHNY, CDR2 SVGAGI (reference sequence). CDR3 bases: TGTGCCAGCAGTTACAGTGCCAGGGGGAGGTACAATGAGCAGTTCTTC. Protein sequence: CASSYSARGRYNEQFF.

This clonotype was seen a handful of times. The chain joins TRBV7-3 to TRBJ1-3; possibly TRBD1 for D (5 bases). V was trimmed by 3 bases and J by 0 bases, leaving 9 bases between them. CDR1 is SGHTA and CDR2 is FQGTGA in the germline V gene. This CDR3 comprises 15 residues. CDR3 sequence: CASSLNRISGNTIYF. The CDR3 region has the DNA TGTGCCAGCAGCTTGAACAGGATCTCTGGAAACACCATATATTTT.

This clonotype turned up a few times. The rearrangement uses TRBV28 and TRBJ2-5; 11 bases are a match to TRBD2. CDR3 size: 20 residues. Germline V gene data show CDR1 as MDHEN and CDR2 as SYDVKM. V shed 3 bases and J 0 bases; nucleotides not matched to a gene: 15. The chain's CDR3 is CASSFSRGLLAGVDQETQYF. For the CDR3, the DNA is TGTGCCAGCAGTTTCAGTCGGGGATTACTAGCGGGGGTCGACCAAGAGACCCAGTACTTC.

Many counts were recorded for this clonotype. The chain is built from TRBV7-9 and TRBJ2-5; D is unclear. V lost 1 base, J lost 5 bases, and 8 bases lay in between. Germline loops: CDR1 SEHNR, CDR2 FQNEAQ (reference sequence). This CDR3 comprises 13 residues. CDR3 loop: CASSLGVGETQYF. In DNA form, the CDR3 reads TGTGCCAGCAGCTTAGGGGTTGGGGAGACCCAGTACTTC.

This clonotype was picked up a small number of times. The gene calls are TRBV12-3 or TRBV12-4 and TRBJ2-3, with unresolved D. The CDR3 consists of 13 residues. V was clipped by 6 bases and J by 2 bases, with 9 bases between them. CDR3 DNA: TGTGCCAGCAGGCCCAGTACCACAGATACGCAGTATTTT. Translating it yields CASRPSTTDTQYF.

The chain joins TRBV5-1 to TRBJ2-1; perhaps TRBD2 as D (5 bases). V lost 1 base to trimming and J lost 10 bases, with 12 bases between them. This CDR3 comprises 13 residues. Per the germline V gene, CDR1 is SGHRS and CDR2 is YFSETQ. CDR3 DNA: TGCGCCAGCAGCTTGTTCCGGGGTAACGAGCAGTTCTTC. Amino acid sequence: CASSLFRGNEQFF.